What follows is one TCR beta chain and its context. Antigen unknown. This sample is part of a study of T cell repertoires in cytomegalovirus infection. The overall study: Public TCR beta signatures provided an indication of both CMV infection and a matching HLA type. Study-level points and caveats: The ex vivo response showed dominance by HLA-C-restricted CMV-specific TCR beta clonotypes.

TCRdb called the reads again in MiXCR, with one record for every CDR3 protein. The sample yields fewer than 550,000 distinct CDR3 sequences, 26% seen once. CDR1 is MDHEN and CDR2 is SYDVKM in the germline V gene. The CDR3 has 15 amino acids. Trimming left V 7 bases short and J 0 bases short, with 13 bases between. The sequenced sample consisted of PBMCs. This chain uses TRBV28 with TRBJ1-5, with no clear D. The receptor comes from a human donor in good health (CMV status not recorded). Some clones in this sample may be carry-over from other donors' samples. The CDR3 is CASTDLFGSNQPQHF. CDR3 sequence (DNA): TGTGCCAGCACCGACCTTTTTGGTAGCAATCAGCCCCAGCATTTT.